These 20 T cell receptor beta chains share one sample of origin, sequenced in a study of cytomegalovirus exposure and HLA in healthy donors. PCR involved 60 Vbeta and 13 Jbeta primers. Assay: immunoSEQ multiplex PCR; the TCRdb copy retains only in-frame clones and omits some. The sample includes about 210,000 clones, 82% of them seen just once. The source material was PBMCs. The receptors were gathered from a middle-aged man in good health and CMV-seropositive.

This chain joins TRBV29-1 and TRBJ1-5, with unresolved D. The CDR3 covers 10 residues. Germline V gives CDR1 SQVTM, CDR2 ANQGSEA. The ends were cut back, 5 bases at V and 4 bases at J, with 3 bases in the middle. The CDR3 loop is CSVSNQPQHF. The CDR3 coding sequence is TGCAGCGTTTCAAATCAGCCCCAGCATTTT.

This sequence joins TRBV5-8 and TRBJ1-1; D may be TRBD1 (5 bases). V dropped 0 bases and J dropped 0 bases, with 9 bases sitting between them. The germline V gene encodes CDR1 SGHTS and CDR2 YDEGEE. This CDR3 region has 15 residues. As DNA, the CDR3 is TGTGCCAGCAGCTTGGTGACGGACATGAACACTGAAGCTTTCTTT. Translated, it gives CASSLVTDMNTEAFF.

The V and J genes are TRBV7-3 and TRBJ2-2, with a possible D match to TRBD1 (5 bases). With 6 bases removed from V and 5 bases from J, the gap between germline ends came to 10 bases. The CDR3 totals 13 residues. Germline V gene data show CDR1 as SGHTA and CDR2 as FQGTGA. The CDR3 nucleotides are TGTGCCAGCAGTTATCAGGGTACCGGGGAGCTGTTTTTT. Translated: CASSYQGTGELFF.

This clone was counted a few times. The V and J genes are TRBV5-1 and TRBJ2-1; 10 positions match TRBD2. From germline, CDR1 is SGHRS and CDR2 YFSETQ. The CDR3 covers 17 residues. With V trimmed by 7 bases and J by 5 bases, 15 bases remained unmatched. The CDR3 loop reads CASHLPFLAGGDNEQFF. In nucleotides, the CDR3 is TGCGCCAGCCATCTCCCTTTTTTAGCGGGAGGAGACAATGAGCAGTTCTTC.

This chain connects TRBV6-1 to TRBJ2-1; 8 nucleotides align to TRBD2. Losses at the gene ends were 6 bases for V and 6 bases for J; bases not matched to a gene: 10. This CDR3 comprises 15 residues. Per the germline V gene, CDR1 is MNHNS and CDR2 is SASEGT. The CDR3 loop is CASSPKGLAGNEQFF. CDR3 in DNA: TGTGCCAGCAGCCCGAAAGGGCTAGCGGGCAATGAGCAGTTCTTC.

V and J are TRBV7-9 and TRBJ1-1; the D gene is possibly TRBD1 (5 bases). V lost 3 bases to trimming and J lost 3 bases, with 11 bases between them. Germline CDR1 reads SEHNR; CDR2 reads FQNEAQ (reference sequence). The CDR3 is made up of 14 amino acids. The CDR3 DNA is TGTGCCAGCAGCTTTAGTTTACAGGACACTGAAGCTTTCTTT. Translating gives CASSFSLQDTEAFF.

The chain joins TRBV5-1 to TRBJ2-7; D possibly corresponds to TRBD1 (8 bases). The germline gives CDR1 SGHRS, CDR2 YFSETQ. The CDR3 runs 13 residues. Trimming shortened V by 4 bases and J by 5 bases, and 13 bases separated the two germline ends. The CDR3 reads CASSLQGGNEQYV. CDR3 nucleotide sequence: TGCGCCAGCAGCCTACAGGGGGGGAACGAGCAGTACGTC.

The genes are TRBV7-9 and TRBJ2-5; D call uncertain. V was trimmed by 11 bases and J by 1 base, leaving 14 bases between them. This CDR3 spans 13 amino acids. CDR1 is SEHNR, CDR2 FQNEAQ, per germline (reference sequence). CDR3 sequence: CASRMSPQETQYF. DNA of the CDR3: TGTGCCTCCCGAATGAGTCCCCAAGAGACCCAGTACTTC.

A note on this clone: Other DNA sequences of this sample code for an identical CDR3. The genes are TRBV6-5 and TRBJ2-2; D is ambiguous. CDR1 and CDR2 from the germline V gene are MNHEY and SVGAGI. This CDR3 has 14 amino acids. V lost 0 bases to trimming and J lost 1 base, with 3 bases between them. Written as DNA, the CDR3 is TGTGCCAGCAGTTACTCGAGGAACACCGGGGAGCTGTTTTTT. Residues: CASSYSRNTGELFF.

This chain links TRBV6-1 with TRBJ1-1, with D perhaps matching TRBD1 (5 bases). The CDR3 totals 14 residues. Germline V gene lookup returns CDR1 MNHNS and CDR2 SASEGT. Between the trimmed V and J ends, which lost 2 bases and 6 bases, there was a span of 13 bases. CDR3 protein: CASSELDTFSEAFF. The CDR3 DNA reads TGTGCCAGCAGTGAATTGGACACCTTCTCTGAAGCTTTCTTT.

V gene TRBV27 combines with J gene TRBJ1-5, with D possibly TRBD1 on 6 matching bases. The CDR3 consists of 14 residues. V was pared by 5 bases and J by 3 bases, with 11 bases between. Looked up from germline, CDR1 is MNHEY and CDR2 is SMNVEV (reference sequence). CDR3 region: CASSPNRVNQPQHF. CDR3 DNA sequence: TGTGCCAGCAGTCCGAACAGGGTCAATCAGCCCCAGCATTTT.

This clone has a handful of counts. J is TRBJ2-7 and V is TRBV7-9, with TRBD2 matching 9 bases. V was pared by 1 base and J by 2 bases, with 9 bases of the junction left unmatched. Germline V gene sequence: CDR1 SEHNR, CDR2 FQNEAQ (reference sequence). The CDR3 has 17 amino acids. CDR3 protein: CASSLEVSGSPPYEQYF. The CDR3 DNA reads TGTGCCAGCAGCTTAGAGGTTAGCGGGAGTCCCCCCTACGAGCAGTACTTC.

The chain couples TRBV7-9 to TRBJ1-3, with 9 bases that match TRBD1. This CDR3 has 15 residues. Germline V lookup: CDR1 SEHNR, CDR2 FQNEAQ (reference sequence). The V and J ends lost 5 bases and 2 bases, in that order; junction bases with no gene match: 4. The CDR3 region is CASSPGTGTGNTIYF. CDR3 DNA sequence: TGTGCCAGCAGCCCCGGGACAGGGACTGGAAACACCATATATTTT.

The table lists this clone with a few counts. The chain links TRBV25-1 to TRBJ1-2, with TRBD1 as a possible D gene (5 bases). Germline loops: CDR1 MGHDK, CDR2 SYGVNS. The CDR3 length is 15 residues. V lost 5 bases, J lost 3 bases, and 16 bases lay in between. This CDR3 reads CASSPWGGTYYGYTF. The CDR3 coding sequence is TGTGCCAGCAGTCCTTGGGGGGGGACTTACTATGGCTACACCTTC.

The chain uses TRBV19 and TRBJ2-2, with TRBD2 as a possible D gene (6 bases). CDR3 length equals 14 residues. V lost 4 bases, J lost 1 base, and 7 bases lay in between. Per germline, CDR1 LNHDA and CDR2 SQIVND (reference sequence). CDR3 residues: CASSRDWNTGELFF. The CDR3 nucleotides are TGTGCCAGTAGTAGGGACTGGAACACCGGGGAGCTGTTTTTT.

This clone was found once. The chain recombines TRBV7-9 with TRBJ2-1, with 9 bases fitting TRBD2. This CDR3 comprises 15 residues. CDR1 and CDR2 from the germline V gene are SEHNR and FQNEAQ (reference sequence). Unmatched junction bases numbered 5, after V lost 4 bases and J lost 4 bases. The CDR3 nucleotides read TGTGCCAGCAGCTATTCTAGCGGGGTTTACAATGAGCAGTTCTTC. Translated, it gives CASSYSSGVYNEQFF. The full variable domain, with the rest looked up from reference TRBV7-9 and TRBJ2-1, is DTGVSQNPRHKITKRGQNVTFRCDPISEHNRLYWYRQTLGQGPEFLTYFQNEAQLEKSRLLSDRFSAERPKGSFSTLEIQRTEQGDSAMYLCASSYSSGVYNEQFFGPGTRLTVL.

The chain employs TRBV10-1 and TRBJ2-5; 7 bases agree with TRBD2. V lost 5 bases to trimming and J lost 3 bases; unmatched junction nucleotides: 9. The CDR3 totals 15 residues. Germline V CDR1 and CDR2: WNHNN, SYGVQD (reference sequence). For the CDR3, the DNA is TGCGCCAGCAGTTCCCCAGCTAGCGGTGAAGAGACCCAGTACTTC. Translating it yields CASSSPASGEETQYF.

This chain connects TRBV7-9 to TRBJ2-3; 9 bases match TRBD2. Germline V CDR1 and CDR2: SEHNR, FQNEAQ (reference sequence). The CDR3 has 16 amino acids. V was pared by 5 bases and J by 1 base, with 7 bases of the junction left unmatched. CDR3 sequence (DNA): TGTGCCAGCAGCCATCTGTGGACTAGCGGCACAGATACGCAGTATTTT. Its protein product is CASSHLWTSGTDTQYF.

CDR3 loop: CASSYSLGEGGTEAFF. Written as DNA, the CDR3 is TGTGCCAGCAGTTACTCACTTGGGGAGGGGGGCACTGAAGCTTTCTTT. The chain is built from TRBV6-5 and TRBJ1-1; tentative D call: TRBD1 (6 bases). The length of the CDR3 is 16 residues. Trimming cost V 0 bases and J 4 bases, with 15 bases left between them. The germline V gene has CDR1 MNHEY and CDR2 SVGAGI.

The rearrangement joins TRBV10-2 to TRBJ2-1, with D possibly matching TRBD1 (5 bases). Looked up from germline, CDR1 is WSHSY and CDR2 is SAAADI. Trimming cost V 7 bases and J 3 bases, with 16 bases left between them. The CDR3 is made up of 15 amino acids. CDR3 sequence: CASIQGRADYNEQFF. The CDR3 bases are TGCGCCAGCATTCAGGGTCGGGCGGACTACAATGAGCAGTTCTTC.